These T cell receptor beta chains were read from a single sample in a study of blood T cell repertoires in COVID-19. Assay used: immunoSEQ multiplex PCR; TCRdb lists only in-frame clones, some missing. The table records tens of thousands of clones, around 79% of them present only once. Source material: peripheral blood. These receptors were taken from a man between 60 and 75 years old with active or convalescent COVID-19. CDR3s include the opening cysteine and the closing phenylalanine or tryptophan. Fields, in order: V gene, CDR3 protein.

v_call: TRBV18
cdr3_aa: CASSQGMRTGATEAFF

v_call: TRBV12-3/TRBV12-4
cdr3_aa: CASSIRQNEKLFF

v_call: TRBV9
cdr3_aa: CASSAQGQGNQPQHF

v_call: TRBV9
cdr3_aa: CASSVDGTFTEAFF

v_call: TRBV11-1
cdr3_aa: CASSFSGGEQFF

v_call: TRBV9
cdr3_aa: CASSVAQGAAGYTF

v_call: TRBV4-2
cdr3_aa: CASSQVGGQDFTEAFF

v_call: TRBV7-2
cdr3_aa: CASSLTSLQGDRPYEQYF

v_call: TRBV28
cdr3_aa: CASSRGPSGVGNYGYTF

v_call: TRBV2
cdr3_aa: CASKVRDRLYEQYF

v_call: TRBV2
cdr3_aa: CASKAAGTAPYLGLHF

v_call: TRBV6-1
cdr3_aa: CASSDTGLAGVSYEQYF

v_call: TRBV6-4
cdr3_aa: CASSSGELFF

v_call: TRBV7-8
cdr3_aa: CASSLRVKVGGYTF

v_call: TRBV23-1
cdr3_aa: CASSHSGTMNTGELFF

v_call: TRBV12-3/TRBV12-4
cdr3_aa: CASSFGTGELFF

v_call: TRBV4-2
cdr3_aa: CASSSTSGVANEQFF

v_call: TRBV7-3
cdr3_aa: CASSSTTASEAFF

v_call: TRBV10-3
cdr3_aa: CAISESTRTSGEETQYF

v_call: TRBV10-3
cdr3_aa: CATRGGEGEQFF

v_call: TRBV12-3/TRBV12-4
cdr3_aa: CASRTGTYETQYF

v_call: TRBV11-3
cdr3_aa: CASSSLGTGTGNGGKLFF